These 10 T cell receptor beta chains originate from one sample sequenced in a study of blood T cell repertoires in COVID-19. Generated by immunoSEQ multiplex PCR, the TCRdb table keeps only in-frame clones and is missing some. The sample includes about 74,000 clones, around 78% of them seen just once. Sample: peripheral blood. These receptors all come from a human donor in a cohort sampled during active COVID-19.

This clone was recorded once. CDR3 nucleotides: TGTGCCAGCAGTGTTCATCGTGACTTGAACACCGGGGAGCTGTTTTTT. Its protein product is CASSVHRDLNTGELFF. The rearrangement joins TRBV6-1 to TRBJ2-2; D ambiguous. Trimming stripped 4 bases from V and 1 base from J, with 13 bases between. CDR1 and CDR2 from the germline V gene are MNHNS and SASEGT. The CDR3 consists of 16 residues.

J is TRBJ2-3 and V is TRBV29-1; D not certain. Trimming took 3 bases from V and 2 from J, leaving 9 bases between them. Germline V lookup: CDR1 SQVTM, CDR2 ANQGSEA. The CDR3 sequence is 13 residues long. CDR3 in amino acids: CSVDPRYTDTQYF. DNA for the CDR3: TGCAGCGTTGACCCCAGATACACAGATACGCAGTATTTT.

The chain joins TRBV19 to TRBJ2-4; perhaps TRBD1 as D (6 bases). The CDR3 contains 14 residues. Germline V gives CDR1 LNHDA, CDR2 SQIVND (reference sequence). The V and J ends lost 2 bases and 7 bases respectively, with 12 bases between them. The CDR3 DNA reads TGTGCCAGTAGTATACGACAGGTCGTGAACATTCAGTACTTC. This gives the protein CASSIRQVVNIQYF.

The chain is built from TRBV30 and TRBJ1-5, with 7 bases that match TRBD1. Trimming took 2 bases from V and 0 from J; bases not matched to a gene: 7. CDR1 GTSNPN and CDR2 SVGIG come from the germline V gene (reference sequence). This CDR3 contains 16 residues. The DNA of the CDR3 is TGTGCCTGGAGTCCCGACAGGGCGTATAGCAATCAGCCCCAGCATTTT. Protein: CAWSPDRAYSNQPQHF.

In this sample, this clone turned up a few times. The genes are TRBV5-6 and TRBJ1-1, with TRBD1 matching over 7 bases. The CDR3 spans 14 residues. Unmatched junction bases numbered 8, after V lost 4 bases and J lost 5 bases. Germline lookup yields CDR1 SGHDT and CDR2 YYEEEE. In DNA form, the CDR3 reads TGTGCCAGCAGCCACGCAGGGGGGCGGACTGAAGCTTTCTTT. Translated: CASSHAGGRTEAFF.

In DNA, the CDR3 is TGTGCCAGCAGTCCAACCGGGGGGGGCACTGAAGCTTTCTTT. This sequence encodes CASSPTGGGTEAFF. The rearrangement links TRBV14 to TRBJ1-1; D is possibly TRBD1 (5 bases). CDR1 and CDR2 from the germline V gene are SGHDN and FVKESK. V lost 6 bases to trimming and J lost 4 bases, with 15 bases between them. The CDR3 covers 14 residues. The variable domain in full, completed from reference TRBV14 and TRBJ1-1, reads EAGVTQFPSHSVIEKGQTVTLRCDPISGHDNLYWYRRVMGKEIKFLLHFVKESKQDESGMPNNRFLAERTGGTYSTLKVQPAELEDSGVYFCASSPTGGGTEAFFGQGTRLTVV.

Here the CDR3 reads CASMARGTNTEAFF. CDR3 coding DNA: TGTGCCAGCATGGCCAGGGGAACGAACACTGAAGCTTTCTTT. The J gene is TRBJ1-1, the V gene TRBV2; the D gene is possibly TRBD1 (6 bases). The V gene lost 7 bases and the J gene lost 1 base, with 13 bases spanning the gap. The germline CDR1 and CDR2 sequences are SNHLY and FYNNEI. The CDR3 covers 14 residues.

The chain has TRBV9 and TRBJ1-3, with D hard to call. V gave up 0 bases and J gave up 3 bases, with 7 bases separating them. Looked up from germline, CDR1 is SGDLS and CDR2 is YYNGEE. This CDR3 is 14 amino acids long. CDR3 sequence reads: CASSVVAGGNTIYF. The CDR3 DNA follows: TGTGCCAGCAGCGTAGTGGCAGGTGGAAACACCATATATTTT.

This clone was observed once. The CDR3 DNA reads as TGTGCCAGCAGTTACCGACAGGGGACTTACGAGCAGTACTTC. Translation gives CASSYRQGTYEQYF. The chain links TRBV6-2 or TRBV6-3 to TRBJ2-7; 8 nucleotides line up with TRBD1. V dropped 2 bases and J dropped 4; count of bases not matched to a gene: 4. Germline CDR1 is MNHEY and CDR2 is SVGEGT. There are 14 residues in the CDR3.

CDR3 nucleotides: TGTGCCAGCAGTTTAATGGGGGGGACAGGGACACCCACCGGGGAGCTGTTTTTT. Protein sequence: CASSLMGGTGTPTGELFF. The gene calls are TRBV28 and TRBJ2-2, with 9 nucleotides matching TRBD1. The V and J ends lost 2 bases and 4 bases, in that order; junction bases with no gene match: 11. CDR1 and CDR2 from the germline V gene are MDHEN and SYDVKM. This CDR3 has 18 amino acids.